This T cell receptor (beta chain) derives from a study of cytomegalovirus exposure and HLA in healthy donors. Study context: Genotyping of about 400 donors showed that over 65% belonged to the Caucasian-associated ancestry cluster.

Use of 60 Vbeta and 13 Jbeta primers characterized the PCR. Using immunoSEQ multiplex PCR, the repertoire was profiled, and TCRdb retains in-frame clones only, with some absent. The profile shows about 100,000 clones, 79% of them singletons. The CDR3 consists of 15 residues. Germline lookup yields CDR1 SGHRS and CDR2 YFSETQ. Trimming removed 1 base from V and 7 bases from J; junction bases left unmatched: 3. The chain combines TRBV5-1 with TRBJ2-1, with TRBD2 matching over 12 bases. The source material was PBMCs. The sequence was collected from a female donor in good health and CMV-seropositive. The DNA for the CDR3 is TGCGCCAGCAGCTTGTGGCTAGCGGGAGGGAATGAGCAGTTCTTC. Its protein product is CASSLWLAGGNEQFF.